These T cell receptor beta chains were read from a single sample in a study of neurological immune-mediated disorders. TCRdb re-called the 5' RACE reads with MiXCR, one entry per CDR3 protein. The sample holds some 53,000 distinct CDR3 sequences, approximately 15% seen once. The specimen sequenced was PBMCs. The receptors were gathered from a man aged 55 to 70 in good health. Each CDR3 is given with its conserved first and last residue. Fields, in order: V gene, D gene, CDR3 protein. The D gene is left open where the match is weak.

V gene: TRBV28; D gene: NA; CDR3 protein: CASSLAWGEQYF
V gene: TRBV5-1; D gene: NA; CDR3 protein: CASSTGLRELFF
V gene: TRBV9; D gene: TRBD1; CDR3 protein: CASSTDRWYEQYF
V gene: TRBV5-7; D gene: NA; CDR3 protein: CASSPDRYGACRGNTIYF
V gene: TRBV10-2; D gene: TRBD2; CDR3 protein: CASGLAGGIDTQYF
V gene: TRBV20-1; D gene: TRBD1; CDR3 protein: CSARDSRDSKETQYF
V gene: TRBV20-1; D gene: NA; CDR3 protein: CSSRDLGTATTEAFF
V gene: TRBV20-1; D gene: NA; CDR3 protein: CSARERFNYGYTF
V gene: TRBV5-4; D gene: NA; CDR3 protein: CASSRGVAAGEQYF
V gene: TRBV20-1; D gene: NA; CDR3 protein: CSARDREALRTEAFF
V gene: TRBV29-1; D gene: NA; CDR3 protein: CSVAEDTQYF
V gene: TRBV5-1; D gene: NA; CDR3 protein: CASSLDSRGAPSYGYTF
V gene: TRBV20-1; D gene: NA; CDR3 protein: CSAIQSYEQYF
V gene: TRBV6-1; D gene: TRBD2; CDR3 protein: CASSRLGTSGTYEQYF
V gene: TRBV5-1; D gene: TRBD1; CDR3 protein: CASSLDGDRVEQFF
V gene: TRBV7-2; D gene: NA; CDR3 protein: CASSRDPFSYGYTF
V gene: TRBV10-1; D gene: NA; CDR3 protein: CASSPRLSYEQYF
V gene: TRBV10-3; D gene: NA; CDR3 protein: CAISERRDPGELFF
V gene: TRBV3-1; D gene: NA; CDR3 protein: CASSRRDRPDNEQFF
V gene: TRBV28; D gene: NA; CDR3 protein: CASSPVPQSSGNTIYF
V gene: TRBV12-3/TRBV12-4; D gene: TRBD1; CDR3 protein: CASSPYRGLVQETQYF
V gene: TRBV5-6; D gene: NA; CDR3 protein: CASSLLGTNTGELFF
V gene: TRBV7-7; D gene: TRBD1; CDR3 protein: CASSPQGAHYEQYF
V gene: TRBV18; D gene: NA; CDR3 protein: CASSPPSSGANVMTF
V gene: TRBV5-1; D gene: NA; CDR3 protein: CASSPDPGTRSPPNYGYTF
V gene: TRBV9; D gene: NA; CDR3 protein: CASSVGGDLRRTEAFF
V gene: TRBV6-5; D gene: TRBD1; CDR3 protein: CASSYGRGRPYEQYF
V gene: TRBV12-3/TRBV12-4; D gene: NA; CDR3 protein: CASSLRRGQQDTQYF
V gene: TRBV10-3; D gene: NA; CDR3 protein: CAISEVFTELNTGELFF
V gene: TRBV20-1; D gene: NA; CDR3 protein: CSARLEKGRLGYNEQFF
V gene: TRBV5-1; D gene: TRBD1; CDR3 protein: CASSPGQGYQPQHF
V gene: TRBV5-6; D gene: NA; CDR3 protein: CASSITSGGNEKLFF
V gene: TRBV25-1; D gene: TRBD1; CDR3 protein: CASSQTGGPQNTEAFF
V gene: TRBV4-2; D gene: TRBD2; CDR3 protein: CASSPRTSGNTDTQYF
V gene: TRBV7-3; D gene: NA; CDR3 protein: CASSLGGSGETQYF
V gene: TRBV20-1; D gene: NA; CDR3 protein: CSARSAEGPYNEQFF